This T cell receptor (beta chain) was sequenced during a study of T cell responses to AZD1222 COVID-19 vaccine. Details on this clone: Its antigen remains unknown.

Study results and limitations: Spike regions recognized by vaccine-associated CD4 TCRs spanned the protein, led by 160-218 and 743-854. Only six or seven AZD1222 recipients tested seropositive at baseline. Spike-specific TCR breadth rose after two AZD1222 doses, and depth rose as well.

Repertoires were generated with immunoSEQ multiplex PCR, while TCRdb's copy carries only in-frame clones and drops some. The sample lists 150,000 to 200,000 clones; about 90% were seen once. The material sequenced was peripheral blood, taken 28 days after the second AZD1222 dose. The origin of this receptor is an adult who received the AZD1222 COVID-19 vaccine.

CDR3 DNA sequence: TGTGCCAGCAGCAACCGCCGGGGGAGGGGGAACACTGAAGCTTTCTTT. It is translated as CASSNRRGRGNTEAFF. The chain combines TRBV9 with TRBJ1-1, with a possible D match to TRBD1 (5 bases). Germline V lookup: CDR1 SGDLS, CDR2 YYNGEE. The CDR3 has 16 residues. Trimming stripped 4 bases from V and 1 base from J, with 17 bases between.